These 2 T cell receptor beta chains were all obtained from the same sample, sequenced in a study of T cell responses to AZD1222 COVID-19 vaccine. Repertoires were generated with immunoSEQ multiplex PCR, while TCRdb's copy carries only in-frame clones and drops some. This sample carries 120,000 or so clones, 84% of them seen once, and the ten largest clones take roughly a quarter. This material consisted of peripheral blood, taken 28 days after the second AZD1222 dose. These receptor sequences come from an adult who received the AZD1222 COVID-19 vaccine.

The chain is built from TRBV5-1 and TRBJ2-7; weak D call: TRBD2 (5 bases). The V end lost 3 bases, the J end lost 2 bases, and 15 bases lay between the germline ends. CDR1 is SGHRS, CDR2 YFSETQ, per germline. The CDR3 runs to 15 residues. The CDR3 sequence is CASSSEDFLAYEQYF. The CDR3, as DNA: TGCGCCAGCAGCTCCGAGGACTTTCTTGCCTACGAGCAGTACTTC.

The chain is built from TRBV4-3 and TRBJ1-6; D uncertain. The CDR3 length is 13 residues. Trimming left V 0 bases short and J 9 bases short, with 6 bases between. Germline CDR1 is LGHNA and CDR2 is YSLEER. The CDR3 coding sequence is TGCGCCAGCAGCCAAGATGAGAGTTCACCCCTCCACTTT. It yields the protein CASSQDESSPLHF.